The clone carrying this T cell receptor beta chain was observed many times. Germline CDR1 reads SNHLY; CDR2 reads FYNNEI. The trim removed 2 bases at V and 10 bases at J, leaving 7 bases unmatched. The CDR3 loop spans 15 amino acids. The entry originates in a study of T cells in Graves' hyperthyroidism and ophthalmopathy. RNA transcripts served as the template for amplifying TCR beta CDR3 regions. TCR CDR3 regions were first amplified by RT-PCR with HTBI primers. TCRdb re-called the multiplex PCR reads through MiXCR, storing one row per CDR3 protein. The sample has approximately 300,000 distinct CDR3 sequences; 17% are singletons. In making diagnoses, clinical symptoms, serum thyroxine and TRAb, thyroid ultrasound and orbital computed tomography were all used.

What was sequenced was blood. This TCR came from a woman aged 55-69 years with Graves' ophthalmopathy. The chain uses TRBV2 and TRBJ2-1; TRBD2 aligns across 11 bases. This CDR3 is CASSESSGGAREQFF. CDR3 nucleotides: TGTGCCAGCAGTGAAAGTAGCGGGGGGGCCCGCGAGCAGTTCTTC.